This TCR beta chain was recorded in a study of cytomegalovirus exposure and HLA in healthy donors. Points from the study as a whole: Available immune exposure information covered CMV serostatus only. There were 164 TCR beta chains listed as cytomegalovirus-associated. Most of the CMV-associated TCR beta chains (in a later analysis) appeared to be HLA-restricted.

A word on this clone: What it binds is not known.

The PCR was carried out with 60 Vbeta primers and 13 Jbeta primers. Sequencing used immunoSEQ multiplex PCR; TCRdb keeps in-frame clones, though not all of them. The sample has around 150,000 clones, around 79% seen once. Trimming shortened V by 5 bases and J by 5 bases, and 14 bases separated the two germline ends. The length of the CDR3 is 14 residues. Germline CDR1 is MNHEY and CDR2 is SVGAGI. Sequencing used PBMCs. This TCR came from a man aged 50-59 years in good health and CMV-seropositive. The chain joins TRBV6-5 to TRBJ2-3; D call uncertain. The DNA for the CDR3 is TGTGCCAGCAGTACCCCTTTCGCGGAAGATACGCAGTATTTT. The encoded protein is CASSTPFAEDTQYF.